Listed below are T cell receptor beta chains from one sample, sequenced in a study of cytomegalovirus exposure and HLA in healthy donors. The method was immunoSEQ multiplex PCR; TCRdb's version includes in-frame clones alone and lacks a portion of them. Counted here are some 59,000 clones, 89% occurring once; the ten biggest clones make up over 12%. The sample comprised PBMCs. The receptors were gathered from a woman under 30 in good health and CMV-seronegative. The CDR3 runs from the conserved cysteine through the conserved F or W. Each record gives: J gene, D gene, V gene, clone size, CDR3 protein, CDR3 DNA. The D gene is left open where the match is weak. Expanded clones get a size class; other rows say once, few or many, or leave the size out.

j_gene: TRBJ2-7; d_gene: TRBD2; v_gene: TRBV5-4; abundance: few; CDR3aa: CASSRGGEYEQYF; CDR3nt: TGTGCCAGCAGCCGGGGGGGAGAGTACGAGCAGTACTTC
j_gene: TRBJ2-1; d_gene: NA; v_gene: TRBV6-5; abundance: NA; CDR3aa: CASNRAGSEQFF; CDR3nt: TGTGCCAGTAACCGAGCAGGTAGTGAGCAGTTCTTC
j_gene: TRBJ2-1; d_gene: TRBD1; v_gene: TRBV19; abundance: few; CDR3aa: CASSFRTGSIGNEQFF; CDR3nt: TGTGCCAGTAGTTTCAGGACAGGTTCGATCGGGAATGAGCAGTTCTTC
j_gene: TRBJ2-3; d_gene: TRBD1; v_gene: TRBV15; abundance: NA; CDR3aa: CATLPTGSVTQYF; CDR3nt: TGTGCCACTCTTCCGACAGGGTCGGTGACGCAGTATTTT
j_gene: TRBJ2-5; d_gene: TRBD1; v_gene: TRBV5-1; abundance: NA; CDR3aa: CASSGQGEETQYF; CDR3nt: TGCGCCAGCAGCGGACAGGGCGAAGAGACCCAGTACTTC
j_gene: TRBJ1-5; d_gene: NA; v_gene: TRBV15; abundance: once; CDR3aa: CATSRVGVRGSGQPQHF; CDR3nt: TGTGCCACCAGCAGAGTCGGTGTCAGGGGATCAGGTCAGCCCCAGCATTTT
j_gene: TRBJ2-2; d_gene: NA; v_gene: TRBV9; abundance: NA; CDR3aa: CASSLGALGTGELFF; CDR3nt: TGTGCCAGCAGCTTAGGGGCGCTTGGCACCGGGGAGCTGTTTTTT
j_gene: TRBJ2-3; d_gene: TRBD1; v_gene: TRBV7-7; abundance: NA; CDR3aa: CASSPRQGAEDTQYF; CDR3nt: TGTGCTAGCAGCCCGAGACAGGGGGCAGAGGATACGCAGTATTTT
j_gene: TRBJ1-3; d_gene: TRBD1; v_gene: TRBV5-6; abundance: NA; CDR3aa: CASSRQGSGNTIYF; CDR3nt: TGTGCCAGCAGCAGACAGGGGTCTGGAAACACCATATATTTT
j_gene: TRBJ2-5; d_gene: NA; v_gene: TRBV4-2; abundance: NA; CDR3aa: CASSQDGQSEETQYF; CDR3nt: TGTGCCAGCAGCCAAGACGGACAGAGCGAAGAGACCCAGTACTTC
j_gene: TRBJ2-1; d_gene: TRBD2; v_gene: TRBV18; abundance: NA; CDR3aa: CASSPEKRGPYNEQFF; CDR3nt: TGTGCCAGCTCACCAGAGAAGCGGGGGCCCTACAATGAGCAGTTCTTC
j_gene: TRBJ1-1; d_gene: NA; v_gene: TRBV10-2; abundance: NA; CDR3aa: CASRQGNTEAFF; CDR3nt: TGCGCCAGCAGACAGGGGAACACTGAAGCTTTCTTT
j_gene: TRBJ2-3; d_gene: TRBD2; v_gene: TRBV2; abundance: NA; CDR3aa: CASSERGGYTDTQYF; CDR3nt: TGTGCCAGCAGCGAGCGGGGGGGCTACACAGATACGCAGTATTTT
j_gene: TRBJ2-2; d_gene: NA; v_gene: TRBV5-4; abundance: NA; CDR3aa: CASSSKAGELFF; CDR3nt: TGTGCCAGCAGCTCTAAAGCCGGGGAGCTGTTTTTT
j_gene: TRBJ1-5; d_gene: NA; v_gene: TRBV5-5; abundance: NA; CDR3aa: CASSLEDQGHSNQPQHF; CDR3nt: TGTGCCAGCAGCTTGGAGGACCAGGGGCATAGCAATCAGCCCCAGCATTTT
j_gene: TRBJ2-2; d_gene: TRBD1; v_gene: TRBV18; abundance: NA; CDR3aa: CASSFRQGPGELFF; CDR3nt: TGTGCCAGCTCATTCCGACAGGGACCCGGGGAGCTGTTTTTT
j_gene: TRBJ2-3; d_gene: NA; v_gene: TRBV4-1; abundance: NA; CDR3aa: CASSRLGTDTQYF; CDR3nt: TGCGCCAGCAGCCGATTAGGCACAGATACGCAGTATTTT
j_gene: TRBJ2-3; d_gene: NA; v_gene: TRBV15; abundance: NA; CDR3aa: CATSRGRGPGGDTQYF; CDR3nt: TGTGCCACCAGCAGGGGCCGAGGCCCGGGCGGGGATACGCAGTATTTT
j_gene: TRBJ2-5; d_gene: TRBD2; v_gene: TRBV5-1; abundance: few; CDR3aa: CASSSAGTSGGETQYF; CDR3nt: TGCGCCAGCAGCTCCGCCGGGACTAGCGGGGGAGAGACCCAGTACTTC
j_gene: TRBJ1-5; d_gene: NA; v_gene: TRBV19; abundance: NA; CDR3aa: CASKGGVVDSNQPQHF; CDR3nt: TGTGCCAGTAAAGGAGGGGTGGTTGATAGCAATCAGCCCCAGCATTTT
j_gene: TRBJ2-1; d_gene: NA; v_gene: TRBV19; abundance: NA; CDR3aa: CASRPQAVSYNEQFF; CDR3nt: TGTGCCAGTAGACCTCAAGCGGTCTCCTACAATGAGCAGTTCTTC
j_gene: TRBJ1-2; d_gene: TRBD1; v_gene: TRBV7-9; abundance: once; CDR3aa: CASSLARGGGTDGYTF; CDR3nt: TGTGCCAGCAGCTTAGCGAGGGGAGGAGGGACAGATGGCTACACCTTC
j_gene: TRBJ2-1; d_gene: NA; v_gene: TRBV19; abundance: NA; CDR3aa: CASSIGRNDEQFF; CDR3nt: TGTGCCAGTAGTATCGGCAGGAACGATGAGCAGTTCTTC
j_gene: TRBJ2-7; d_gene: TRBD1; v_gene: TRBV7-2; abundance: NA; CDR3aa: CASSQSGTGFYEQYF; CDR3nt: TGTGCCAGCAGTCAAAGCGGGACAGGGTTCTACGAGCAGTACTTC
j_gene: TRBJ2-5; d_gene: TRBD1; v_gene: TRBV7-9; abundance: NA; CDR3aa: CASSLGQGMETQYF; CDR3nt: TGTGCCAGCAGCTTAGGACAGGGTATGGAGACCCAGTACTTC
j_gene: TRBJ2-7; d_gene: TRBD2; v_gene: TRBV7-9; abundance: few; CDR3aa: CASSLAGIYEQYF; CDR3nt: TGTGCCAGCAGTCTAGCGGGGATCTACGAGCAGTACTTC
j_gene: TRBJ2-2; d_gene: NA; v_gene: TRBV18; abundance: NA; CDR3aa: CASSPQGETSTGELFF; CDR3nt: TGTGCCAGCTCACCACAGGGGGAGACGAGCACCGGGGAGCTGTTTTTT
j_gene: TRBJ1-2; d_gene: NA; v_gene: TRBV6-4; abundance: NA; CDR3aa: CASSKEGNVRGYTF; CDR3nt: TGTGCCAGCAGTAAGGAGGGTAATGTGCGAGGCTACACCTTC
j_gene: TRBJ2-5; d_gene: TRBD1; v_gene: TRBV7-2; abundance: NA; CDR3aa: CASGYRGSQETQYF; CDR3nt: TGTGCCAGCGGGTACAGGGGATCCCAAGAGACCCAGTACTTC
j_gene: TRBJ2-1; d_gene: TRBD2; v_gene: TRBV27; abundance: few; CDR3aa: CASSIAPGLDEFF; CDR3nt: TGTGCCAGCAGTATCGCCCCGGGACTAGATGAGTTCTTC
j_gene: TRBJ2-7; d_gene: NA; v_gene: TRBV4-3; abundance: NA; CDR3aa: CASSQARGAPYEQYF; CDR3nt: TGCGCCAGCAGCCAAGCACGGGGAGCGCCCTACGAGCAGTACTTC